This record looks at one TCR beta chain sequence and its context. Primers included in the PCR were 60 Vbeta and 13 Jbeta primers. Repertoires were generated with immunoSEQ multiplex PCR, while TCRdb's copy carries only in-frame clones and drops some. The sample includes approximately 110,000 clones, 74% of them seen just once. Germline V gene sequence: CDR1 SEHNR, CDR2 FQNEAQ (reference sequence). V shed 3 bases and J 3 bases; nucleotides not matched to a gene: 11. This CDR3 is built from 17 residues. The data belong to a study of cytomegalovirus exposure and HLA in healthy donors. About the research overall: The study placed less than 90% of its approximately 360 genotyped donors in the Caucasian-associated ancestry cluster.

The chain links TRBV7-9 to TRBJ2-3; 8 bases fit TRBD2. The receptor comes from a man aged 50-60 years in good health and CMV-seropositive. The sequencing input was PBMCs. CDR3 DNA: TGTGCCAGCAGCTTTCTGAGCGGGAGTCGGGGGACAGATACGCAGTATTTT. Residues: CASSFLSGSRGTDTQYF. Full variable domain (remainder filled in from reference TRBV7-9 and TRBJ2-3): DTGVSQNPRHKITKRGQNVTFRCDPISEHNRLYWYRQTLGQGPEFLTYFQNEAQLEKSRLLSDRFSAERPKGSFSTLEIQRTEQGDSAMYLCASSFLSGSRGTDTQYFGPGTRLTVL.